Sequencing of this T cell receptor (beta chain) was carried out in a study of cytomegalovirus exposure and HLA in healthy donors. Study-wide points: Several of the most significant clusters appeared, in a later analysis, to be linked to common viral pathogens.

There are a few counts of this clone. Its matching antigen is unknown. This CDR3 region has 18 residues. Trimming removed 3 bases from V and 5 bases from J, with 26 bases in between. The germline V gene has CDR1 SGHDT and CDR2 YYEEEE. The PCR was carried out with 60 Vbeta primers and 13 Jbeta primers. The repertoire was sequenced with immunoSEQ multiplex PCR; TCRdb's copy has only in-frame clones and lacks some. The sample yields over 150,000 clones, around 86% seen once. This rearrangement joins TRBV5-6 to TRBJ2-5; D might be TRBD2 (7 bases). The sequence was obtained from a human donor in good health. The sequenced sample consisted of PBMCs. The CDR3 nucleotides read TGTGCCAGCAGCTCACTCACCGGGGCGGGGGCCACGCGGGAGACCCAGTACTTC. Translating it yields CASSSLTGAGATRETQYF.